Detailed here is one TCR beta chain. The antigen is unknown. This entry belongs to a study of radiotherapy plus CTLA-4 blockade in lung cancer. On the study more broadly: Objective responses arose in approximately 19% of patients, and under 40% experienced disease control.

Only in-frame clones appear in the TCRdb table, and some are missing; sequencing was by immunoSEQ multiplex PCR. This table holds about 97,000 clones, approximately 74% found once. In germline, CDR1 is MDHEN, CDR2 SYDVKM. The V gene end was trimmed by 5 bases and the J gene end by 3 bases; junction bases not matched to a gene: 11. CDR3 length: 16 residues. Study-level results: Researchers report tumor-derived TCR clones expanding in blood after radiotherapy plus ipilimumab. Per reports, early blood T cell clone dynamics, plus interferon-beta, forecast response most strongly.

People whose metastatic non-small-cell lung cancer was chemo-refractory got focal radiation along with CTLA-4 blockade by ipilimumab. The TCR sequence derives from a human donor with non-small cell lung cancer who had a partial response to radiotherapy plus ipilimumab. Some clones in this sample may be carry-over from other donors' samples. The sequences come from peripheral blood, collected from a patient treated with radiotherapy plus ipilimumab. The chain employs TRBV28 and TRBJ2-3; TRBD2 agrees at 7 bases. The CDR3 DNA reads TGTGCCAGCAGTCCGGGGGGAACTTATAGGACAGATACGCAGTATTTT. This gives the protein CASSPGGTYRTDTQYF.